Following are 7 T cell receptor beta chains from one sample sequenced in a study of shared clonotypes between healthy human individuals. Profiling relied on immunoSEQ multiplex PCR, and the TCRdb table lists in-frame clones only, not all of them. The table lists some 1.5 million clones, 95% to 99% of them singletons. The sample consisted of naive CD4+ T cells sorted from blood. Subset: CD45RA+ positively selected. These receptors were obtained from a man between 25 and 39 years old in good health.

This chain connects TRBV6-5 to TRBJ2-4; TRBD1 agrees at 8 bases. Germline trimming cut 5 bases from V and 9 bases from J; bases unmatched to any gene: 6. Per the germline V gene, CDR1 is MNHEY and CDR2 is SVGAGI. The CDR3 spans 13 residues. The CDR3 DNA sequence: TGTGCCAGCAGTAAGACAGGGGCAAGCATTCAGTACTTC. Amino acid sequence: CASSKTGASIQYF.

V gene TRBV19 combines with J gene TRBJ1-2; the D gene is possibly TRBD1 (6 bases). The CDR3 has 13 amino acids. The germline CDR1 and CDR2 sequences are LNHDA and SQIVND (reference sequence). V was shortened by 5 bases and J by 5 bases, with 12 bases between the two germline ends. The CDR3 here is CASSFQGWYGYTF. The CDR3 coding sequence is TGTGCCAGTAGTTTCCAGGGGTGGTATGGCTACACCTTC.

This clone was seen a single time. The CDR3 sequence is CASSEALRGRAEDTQYF. The DNA for the CDR3 is TGTGCCAGCAGTGAAGCGCTTCGGGGGAGGGCTGAAGATACGCAGTATTTT. The J gene is TRBJ2-3, the V gene TRBV2; the match to TRBD2 covers 7 bases. CDR3 length: 17 amino acids. Germline V gives CDR1 SNHLY, CDR2 FYNNEI. V was pared by 0 bases and J by 5 bases, with 11 bases of the junction left unmatched.

This clone was seen only once. This chain connects TRBV18 to TRBJ1-4; D remains unclear. V was clipped by 0 bases and J by 6 bases, with 8 bases between them. CDR3 length: 14 residues. Germline CDR1 reads KGHSH; CDR2 reads LQKENI. This CDR3 reads CASSPPDSDEKLFF. The CDR3 DNA is TGTGCCAGCTCACCACCGGACTCGGATGAAAAACTGTTTTTT.

The chain couples TRBV28 to TRBJ1-3; 11 nucleotides align to TRBD1. CDR3 length: 16 residues. The ends lost 4 bases at V and 5 bases at J; junction bases unmatched: 7. Germline CDR1 is MDHEN and CDR2 is SYDVKM. The CDR3 DNA reads TGTGCCAGCAGTTACGGACAGGGGGCGCGAAGAAACACCATATATTTT. It is translated as CASSYGQGARRNTIYF.

The V call is TRBV18, the J call TRBJ2-7, with 14 positions matching TRBD2. The ends lost 3 bases at V and 4 bases at J; junction bases unmatched: 8. This CDR3 is 17 amino acids long. Germline V gene lookup returns CDR1 KGHSH and CDR2 LQKENI. CDR3 in amino acids: CASSPLGLAGVQYEQYF. The CDR3 DNA sequence: TGTGCCAGCTCACCCCTGGGACTAGCGGGAGTTCAGTACGAGCAGTACTTC.

The DNA of the CDR3 is TGTGCCAGCAGTGGGGGGATAGGACAGGGCTATGGCTACACCTTC. It encodes CASSGGIGQGYGYTF. The chain carries TRBV2 and TRBJ1-2, with TRBD1 matching over 8 bases. Per germline, CDR1 SNHLY and CDR2 FYNNEI. V lost 4 bases, J lost 4 bases, and 8 bases stayed unmatched. The CDR3 sequence is 15 residues long.